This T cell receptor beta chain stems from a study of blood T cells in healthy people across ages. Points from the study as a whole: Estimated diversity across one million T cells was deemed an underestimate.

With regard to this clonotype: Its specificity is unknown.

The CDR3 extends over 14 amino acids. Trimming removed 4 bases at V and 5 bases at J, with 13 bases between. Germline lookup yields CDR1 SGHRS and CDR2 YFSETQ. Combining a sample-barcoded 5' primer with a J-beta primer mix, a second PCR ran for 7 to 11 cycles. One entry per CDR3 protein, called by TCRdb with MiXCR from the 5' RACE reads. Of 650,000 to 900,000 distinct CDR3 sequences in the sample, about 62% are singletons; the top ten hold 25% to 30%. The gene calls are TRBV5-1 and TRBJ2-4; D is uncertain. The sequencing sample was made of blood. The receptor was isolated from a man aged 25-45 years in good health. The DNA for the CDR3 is TGCGCCAGCAGCGTGGGTGAATGGGAAAACATTCAGTACTTC. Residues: CASSVGEWENIQYF.